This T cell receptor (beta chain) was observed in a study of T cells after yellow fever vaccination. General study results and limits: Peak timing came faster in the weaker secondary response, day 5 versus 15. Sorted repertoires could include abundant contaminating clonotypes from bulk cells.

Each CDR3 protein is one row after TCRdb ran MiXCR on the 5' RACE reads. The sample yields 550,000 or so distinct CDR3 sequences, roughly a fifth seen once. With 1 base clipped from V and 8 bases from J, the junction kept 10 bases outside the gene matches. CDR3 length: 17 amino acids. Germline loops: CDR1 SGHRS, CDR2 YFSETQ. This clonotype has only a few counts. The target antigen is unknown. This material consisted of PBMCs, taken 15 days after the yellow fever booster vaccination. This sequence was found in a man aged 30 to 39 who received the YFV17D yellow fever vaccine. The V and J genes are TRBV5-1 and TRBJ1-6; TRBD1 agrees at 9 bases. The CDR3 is CASSLSNLQGADSPLHF. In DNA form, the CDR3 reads TGCGCCAGCAGCTTGTCCAATCTACAGGGGGCGGATTCACCCCTCCACTTT.